The entry that follows covers one TCR beta chain sequence. Deletions cut 4 bases from V and 6 bases from J, with 9 bases between. The CDR3 has 13 residues. CDR1 SEHNR and CDR2 FQNEAQ come from the germline V gene (reference sequence). As processed by the authors: How many nucleated cells were present was estimated from reference gene primer amplification. Data came from immunoSEQ multiplex PCR; TCRdb stores just in-frame clones and leaves some out. The V and J calls and clone size are taken from that table; D and trimming were inferred from the DNA. The sample shows 52,000 or so clones, 60% to 85% of them seen only once. These data come from a study of blood T cell repertoires in COVID-19. Study-level background: Samples of COVID-19 (acute and convalescent) were obtained from the United States, Italy and Spain.

This TCR came from a human donor in a cohort sampled during active COVID-19. The chain carries TRBV7-9 and TRBJ2-2; unclear D gene. Sequencing was done on a sample of peripheral blood. CDR3 region: CASSSDGPGELFF. CDR3 coding DNA: TGTGCCAGCAGCTCCGATGGGCCCGGGGAGCTGTTTTTT.